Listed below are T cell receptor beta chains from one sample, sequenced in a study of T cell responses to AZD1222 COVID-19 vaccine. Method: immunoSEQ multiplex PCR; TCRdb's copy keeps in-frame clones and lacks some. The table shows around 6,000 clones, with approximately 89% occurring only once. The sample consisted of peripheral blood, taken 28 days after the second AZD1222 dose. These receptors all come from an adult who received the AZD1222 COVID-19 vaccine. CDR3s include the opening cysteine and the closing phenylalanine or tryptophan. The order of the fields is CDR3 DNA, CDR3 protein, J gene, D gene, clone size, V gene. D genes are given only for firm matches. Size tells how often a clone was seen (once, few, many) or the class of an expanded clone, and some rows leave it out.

DNA: TGCAGTGCTAGAACGCGAGGCGAGCAGTACTTC; CDR3: CSARTRGEQYF; J: TRBJ2-7; D: NA; size: NA; V: TRBV20-1
DNA: TGTGCCAGTAGTACTCACGGGGGCCGGAACTATGGCTACACCTTC; CDR3: CASSTHGGRNYGYTF; J: TRBJ1-2; D: NA; size: once; V: TRBV19
DNA: TGTGCCAGCAGCTTAGGGACTAGCGGGAGGGCCTTGGAGACCCAGTACTTC; CDR3: CASSLGTSGRALETQYF; J: TRBJ2-5; D: TRBD2; size: NA; V: TRBV27
DNA: TGTGCCTGCCTGGGAGGGAAGGGCGGAAACACCATATATTTT; CDR3: CACLGGKGGNTIYF; J: TRBJ1-3; D: NA; size: NA; V: TRBV6-5
DNA: TGTGCCAGCAGTCCCGACAGTCGGAGTTCACCCCTCCACTTT; CDR3: CASSPDSRSSPLHF; J: TRBJ1-6; D: NA; size: NA; V: TRBV27
DNA: TGTGCCAGTAGATTGCAGGGCAAGGATGAGCAGTTCTTC; CDR3: CASRLQGKDEQFF; J: TRBJ2-1; D: NA; size: NA; V: TRBV19
DNA: TGCGCCGCAGGGGGCATTCAGTACTTC; CDR3: CAAGGIQYF; J: TRBJ2-4; D: TRBD1; size: NA; V: TRBV10-1
DNA: TGTGCCAGCAGCCAAGGTGATAGCGAAACAGATACGCAGTATTTT; CDR3: CASSQGDSETDTQYF; J: TRBJ2-3; D: NA; size: NA; V: TRBV4-2
DNA: TGTGCCAGTAGTACCGCAGGAGGCTCTGGAAACACCATATATTTT; CDR3: CASSTAGGSGNTIYF; J: TRBJ1-3; D: NA; size: NA; V: TRBV19
DNA: TGTGCCAGCAGCTTAATGGGAGGGAGGTACGAGCAGTACTTC; CDR3: CASSLMGGRYEQYF; J: TRBJ2-7; D: TRBD2; size: NA; V: TRBV7-3
DNA: TGTGCCAGCGGCCGTGCTAGAGTCTATGAGCAGTTCTTC; CDR3: CASGRARVYEQFF; J: TRBJ2-1; D: NA; size: once; V: TRBV2
DNA: TGTGCCAGCAGTCTCCAACAGGTCCCCTCGGATACGCAGTATTTT; CDR3: CASSLQQVPSDTQYF; J: TRBJ2-3; D: NA; size: NA; V: TRBV6-2/TRBV6-3
DNA: TGTGCCAGCTCAACAGGGGACAATCAGCCCCAGCATTTT; CDR3: CASSTGDNQPQHF; J: TRBJ1-5; D: TRBD1; size: NA; V: TRBV18
DNA: TGTGCCAGCAGTGACTCTAGCGAGGCCGGGGAGCTGTTTTTT; CDR3: CASSDSSEAGELFF; J: TRBJ2-2; D: NA; size: few; V: TRBV6-4
DNA: TGTGCCAGCAGAGTTCTTAGACTAGCGGGAGATGGAGATACGCAGTATTTT; CDR3: CASRVLRLAGDGDTQYF; J: TRBJ2-3; D: TRBD2; size: NA; V: TRBV2
DNA: TGTGCCAGCAGCTTAGCGCCCACAAACACCATATATTTT; CDR3: CASSLAPTNTIYF; J: TRBJ1-3; D: NA; size: NA; V: TRBV7-2
DNA: TGCGCCAGCAGCTTGATTCGGACAGGGGGATACAATGAGCAGTTCTTC; CDR3: CASSLIRTGGYNEQFF; J: TRBJ2-1; D: TRBD1; size: NA; V: TRBV5-1
DNA: TGTGCCAGCCAGGGGTCAACTGAAGCTTTCTTT; CDR3: CASQGSTEAFF; J: TRBJ1-1; D: NA; size: NA; V: TRBV7-9
DNA: TGCAGTGCAGAAGGCTACTACGAGCAGTACTTC; CDR3: CSAEGYYEQYF; J: TRBJ2-7; D: NA; size: NA; V: TRBV20-1
DNA: TGCAGTGCTAAAAGGGAGGATACGCAGTATTTT; CDR3: CSAKREDTQYF; J: TRBJ2-3; D: NA; size: NA; V: TRBV20-1
DNA: TGTGCCAGCAGCCCCACAGGGGGCGCGGAGCAGTACTTC; CDR3: CASSPTGGAEQYF; J: TRBJ2-7; D: TRBD1; size: NA; V: TRBV3-1/TRBV3-2
DNA: TGTGCCAGCAGCTTCAGGGATGCCCATGGCTACACCTTC; CDR3: CASSFRDAHGYTF; J: TRBJ1-2; D: NA; size: once; V: TRBV7-9
DNA: TGCGCCAGCAGCCAACGGGGTCAGGGGACTGGAAACACCATATATTTT; CDR3: CASSQRGQGTGNTIYF; J: TRBJ1-3; D: NA; size: NA; V: TRBV5-1
DNA: TGTGCCAGCAAGTTGACAGGGCTAGAAAAACTGTTTTTT; CDR3: CASKLTGLEKLFF; J: TRBJ1-4; D: TRBD1; size: NA; V: TRBV2
DNA: TGTGCCAGCAGTGAAGGGAACGTTTTAACCGGGGAGCTGTTTTTT; CDR3: CASSEGNVLTGELFF; J: TRBJ2-2; D: NA; size: few; V: TRBV6-1
DNA: TGTGCCAGCAGCCCCGAGCGGGTTAGCTACGAGCAGTACTTC; CDR3: CASSPERVSYEQYF; J: TRBJ2-7; D: NA; size: NA; V: TRBV13
DNA: TGTGCCAGCAGGGGGTATAACACTGAAGCTTTCTTT; CDR3: CASRGYNTEAFF; J: TRBJ1-1; D: NA; size: NA; V: TRBV2
DNA: TGTGCCAGCAGCTTCCCTAGCTTGGGTTACGAGCAGTACTTC; CDR3: CASSFPSLGYEQYF; J: TRBJ2-7; D: NA; size: few; V: TRBV7-8
DNA: TGTGCCAGCAGTCTCTCCCGGGAGCAGTACTTC; CDR3: CASSLSREQYF; J: TRBJ2-7; D: NA; size: NA; V: TRBV28
DNA: TGTGCCACCAGTGAGAGGCTAGCGGCCTACAATGAGCAGTTCTTC; CDR3: CATSERLAAYNEQFF; J: TRBJ2-1; D: TRBD2; size: NA; V: TRBV24-1
DNA: TGTGCCAGTATGGCCTTCAGTATGGGGGCCAACGTCCTGACTTTC; CDR3: CASMAFSMGANVLTF; J: TRBJ2-6; D: NA; size: NA; V: TRBV19
DNA: TGCGCCAGCAGTCGGTTGAACACTGAAGCTTTCTTT; CDR3: CASSRLNTEAFF; J: TRBJ1-1; D: NA; size: NA; V: TRBV23-1
DNA: TGCAGCGCAGAACGGGACATGGGGGGCTACACCTTC; CDR3: CSAERDMGGYTF; J: TRBJ1-2; D: NA; size: once; V: TRBV29-1
DNA: TGTGCCAGCAGCGATCGGGTCGGCAATTCACCCCTCCACTTT; CDR3: CASSDRVGNSPLHF; J: TRBJ1-6; D: NA; size: NA; V: TRBV5-4
DNA: TGTGCCTTACGACAGGCCCAGGACTATGGCTACACCTTC; CDR3: CALRQAQDYGYTF; J: TRBJ1-2; D: NA; size: NA; V: TRBV10-3
DNA: TGTGCCAGCAGCCAAGGGGTATTTAACACTGAAGCTTTCTTT; CDR3: CASSQGVFNTEAFF; J: TRBJ1-1; D: NA; size: few; V: TRBV3-1/TRBV3-2
DNA: TGCGCCAGCAGCCTCTCTAGCGGGAGGAGCACAGATACGCAGTATTTT; CDR3: CASSLSSGRSTDTQYF; J: TRBJ2-3; D: TRBD2; size: few; V: TRBV4-1
DNA: TGTGCCAGCAGCTTAGTGGGGGCGGAAGGTGAAAAACTGTTTTTT; CDR3: CASSLVGAEGEKLFF; J: TRBJ1-4; D: NA; size: NA; V: TRBV7-2
DNA: TGTGCCAGCAGCGCCCGACAGGGGGGTAATGAAAAACTGTTTTTT; CDR3: CASSARQGGNEKLFF; J: TRBJ1-4; D: TRBD1; size: NA; V: TRBV9